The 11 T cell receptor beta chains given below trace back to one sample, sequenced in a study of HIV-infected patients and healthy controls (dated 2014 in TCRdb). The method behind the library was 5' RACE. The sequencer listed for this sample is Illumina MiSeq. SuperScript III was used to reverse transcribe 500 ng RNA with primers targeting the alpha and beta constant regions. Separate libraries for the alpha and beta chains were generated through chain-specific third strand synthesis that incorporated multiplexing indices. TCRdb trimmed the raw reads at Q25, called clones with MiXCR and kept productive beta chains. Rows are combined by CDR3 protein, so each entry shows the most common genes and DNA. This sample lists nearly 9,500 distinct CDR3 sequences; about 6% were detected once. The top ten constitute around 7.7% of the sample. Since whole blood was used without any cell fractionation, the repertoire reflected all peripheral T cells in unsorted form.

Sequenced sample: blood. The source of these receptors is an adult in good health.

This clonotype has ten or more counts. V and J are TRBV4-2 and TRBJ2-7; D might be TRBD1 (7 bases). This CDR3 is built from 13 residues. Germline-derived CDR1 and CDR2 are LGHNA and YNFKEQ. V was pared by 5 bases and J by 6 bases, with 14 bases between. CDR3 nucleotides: TGTGCCAGCAGCATCTTCCAGGGGGGCGAGCAGTACTTC. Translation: CASSIFQGGEQYF.

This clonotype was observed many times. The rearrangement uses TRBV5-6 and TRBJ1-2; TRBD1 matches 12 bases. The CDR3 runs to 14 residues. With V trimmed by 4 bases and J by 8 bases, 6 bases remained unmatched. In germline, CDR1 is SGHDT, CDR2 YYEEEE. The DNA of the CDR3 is TGTGCCAGCAGCCCGGGACAGGGGGCGAGGGGCTACACCTTC. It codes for CASSPGQGARGYTF.

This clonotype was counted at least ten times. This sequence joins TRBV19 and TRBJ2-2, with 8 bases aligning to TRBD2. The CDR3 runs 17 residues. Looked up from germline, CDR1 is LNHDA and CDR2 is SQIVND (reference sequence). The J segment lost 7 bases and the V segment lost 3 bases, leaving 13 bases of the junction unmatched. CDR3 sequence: CASSIGPSGSASGELFF. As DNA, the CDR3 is TGTGCCAGTAGTATTGGCCCCAGCGGGAGCGCCAGCGGGGAGCTGTTTTTT.

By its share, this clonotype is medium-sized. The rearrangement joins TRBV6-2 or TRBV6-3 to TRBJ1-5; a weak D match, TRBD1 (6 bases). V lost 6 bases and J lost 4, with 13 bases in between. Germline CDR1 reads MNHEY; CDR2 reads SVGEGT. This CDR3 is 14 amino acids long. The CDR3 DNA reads TGTGCCAGCAGAAGACTCGACAGGAATCAGCCCCAGCATTTT. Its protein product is CASRRLDRNQPQHF.

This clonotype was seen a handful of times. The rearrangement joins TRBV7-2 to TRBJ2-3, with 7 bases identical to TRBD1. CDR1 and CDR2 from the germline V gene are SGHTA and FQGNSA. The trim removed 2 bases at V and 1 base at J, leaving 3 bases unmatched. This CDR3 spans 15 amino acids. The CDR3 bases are TGTGCCAGCAGCTTAACGGGACAGCGCACAGATACGCAGTATTTT. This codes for CASSLTGQRTDTQYF.

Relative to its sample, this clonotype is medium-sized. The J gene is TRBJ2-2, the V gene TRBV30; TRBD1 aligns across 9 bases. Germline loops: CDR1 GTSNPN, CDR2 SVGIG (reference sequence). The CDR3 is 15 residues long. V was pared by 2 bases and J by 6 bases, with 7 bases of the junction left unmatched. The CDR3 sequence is CAWSFQGTGPGELFF. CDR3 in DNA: TGTGCCTGGAGTTTCCAAGGGACAGGGCCCGGGGAGCTGTTTTTT.

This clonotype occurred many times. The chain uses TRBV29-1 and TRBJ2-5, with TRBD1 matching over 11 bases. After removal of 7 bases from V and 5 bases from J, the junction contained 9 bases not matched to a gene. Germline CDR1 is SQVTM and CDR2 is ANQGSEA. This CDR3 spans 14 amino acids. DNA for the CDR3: TGCAGCGCTACCGGGACAGGGGGTTTGGAGACCCAGTACTTC. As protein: CSATGTGGLETQYF.

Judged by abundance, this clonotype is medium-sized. The CDR3: CASSQDNQGPETQYF. DNA of the CDR3: TGTGCCAGCAGCCAAGATAATCAGGGGCCAGAGACCCAGTACTTC. The genes are TRBV3-1 and TRBJ2-5, with D perhaps TRBD1 (6 bases). V was cut by 0 bases and J by 4 bases, with 12 bases left in between. This CDR3 has 15 residues. Germline V gives CDR1 LGHDT, CDR2 YNNKEL (reference sequence).

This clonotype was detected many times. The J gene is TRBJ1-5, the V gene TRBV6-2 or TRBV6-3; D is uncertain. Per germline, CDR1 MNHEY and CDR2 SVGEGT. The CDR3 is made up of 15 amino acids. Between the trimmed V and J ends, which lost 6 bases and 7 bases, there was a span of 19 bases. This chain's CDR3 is CASRSGSTDAQPQHF. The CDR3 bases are TGTGCCAGCAGAAGTGGATCGACGGACGCACAGCCCCAGCATTTT.

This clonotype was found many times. As DNA, the CDR3 is TGCGCCAGCAGCTTGCGGACTAGCGGGATGTACAATGAGCAGTTCTTC. It codes for CASSLRTSGMYNEQFF. The chain uses TRBV5-1 and TRBJ2-1; 12 positions agree with TRBD2. The CDR3 totals 16 residues. V lost 1 base to trimming and J lost 4 bases; unmatched junction nucleotides: 3. CDR1 and CDR2 (germline): SGHRS, YFSETQ.

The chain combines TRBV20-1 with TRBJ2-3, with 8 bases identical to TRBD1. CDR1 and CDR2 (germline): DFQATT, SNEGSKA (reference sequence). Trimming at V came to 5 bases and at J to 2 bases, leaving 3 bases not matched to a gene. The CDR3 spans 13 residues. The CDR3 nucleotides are TGCAGTGCTCGACAGGGGATCACAGATACGCAGTATTTT. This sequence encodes CSARQGITDTQYF.